The sequence of this T cell receptor beta chain was determined in a study of T cells in localized non-small cell lung cancer. Study-level results: Longer overall survival accompanied higher blood T cell density. Median around 62 top-100 tumor clones were shared with paired adjacent lung. Exceeding tumor, uninvolved adjacent lung had the highest T cell clonality.

As to this clone: Its antigen remains unidentified.

Assay: immunoSEQ multiplex PCR; the TCRdb copy retains only in-frame clones and omits some. This table has tens of thousands of clones, 80% appearing once. The clonotype comes from a female donor of 60 years or more with stage I lung adenocarcinoma. The specimen comprised peripheral blood, sampled before any cancer treatment.

This CDR3 reads CASILNFDSTDTQYF. CDR3 sequence (DNA): TGTGCCAGCATCCTTAATTTCGACAGCACAGATACGCAGTATTTT. The chain is built from TRBV2 and TRBJ2-3, with no clear D. This CDR3 is built from 15 residues. The V gene lost 7 bases and the J gene lost 0 bases, with 14 bases spanning the gap. Germline values: CDR1 SNHLY, CDR2 FYNNEI.